Listed here are 8 T cell receptor beta chains from one sample, sequenced in a study of blood T cell repertoires in COVID-19. Profiled with immunoSEQ multiplex PCR; TCRdb holds only in-frame clones, not every one. The sample has under 450,000 clones, around nine tenths seen once. Material for sequencing was peripheral blood. The source is a woman aged 40 to 50 with COVID-19, enrolled during active disease.

The chain carries TRBV10-3 and TRBJ2-7, with TRBD1 identical over 9 bases. The CDR3 is 15 amino acids. Germline V gene lookup returns CDR1 ENHRY and CDR2 SYGVKD. The V and J ends lost 4 bases and 3 bases, in that order; junction bases with no gene match: 7. The CDR3 is CAISGTGTGNYEQYF. CDR3 in DNA: TGTGCCATCAGTGGAACCGGGACAGGGAACTACGAGCAGTACTTC.

The chain combines TRBV6-5 with TRBJ1-2, with D unclear. V was clipped by 6 bases and J by 2 bases, with 16 bases between them. Germline CDR1 reads MNHEY; CDR2 reads SVGAGI. CDR3 size: 15 residues. CDR3 sequence: CASSPRDNRNYGYTF. The CDR3 DNA reads TGTGCCAGCAGCCCCCGGGATAACAGAAACTATGGCTACACCTTC.

Only one count was recorded for this clone. The CDR3 reads CASSLGREGNTIYF. In DNA form, the CDR3 reads TGTGCCAGCAGCTTGGGTAGGGAGGGAAACACCATATATTTT. The V and J genes are TRBV5-4 and TRBJ1-3; no reliable D call. The CDR3 runs to 14 residues. The V gene's germline CDR1 is SGHNT and CDR2 YYREEE (reference sequence). With 0 bases removed from V and 4 bases from J, the gap between germline ends came to 8 bases.

This clone came up once. The chain couples TRBV24-1 to TRBJ1-5; the D is unclear. The CDR3 extends over 13 amino acids. CDR1 and CDR2 from the germline V gene are KGHDR and SFDVKD. V was clipped by 4 bases and J by 4 bases, with 7 bases between them. CDR3 sequence (DNA): TGTGCCACCAGTGACCGAGTGAATCAGCCCCAGCATTTT. As protein: CATSDRVNQPQHF.

V is TRBV15 and J is TRBJ2-1; the D gene is possibly TRBD1 (6 bases). Trimming took 6 bases from V and 7 from J, leaving 13 bases between them. Germline V lookup: CDR1 LNHNV, CDR2 YYDKDF (reference sequence). This CDR3 region has 13 residues. The CDR3 here is CATSGPGQNEQFF. As DNA, the CDR3 is TGTGCCACCAGTGGTCCGGGACAAAATGAGCAGTTCTTC.

J is TRBJ1-1 and V is TRBV28; the D gene is possibly TRBD1 (5 bases). CDR3 length: 16 residues. V was clipped by 7 bases and J by 4 bases, with 22 bases between them. The V gene's germline CDR1 is MDHEN and CDR2 SYDVKM. The CDR3 DNA is TGTGCCAGCATCCCCAGTCAGCGGGGCCTAGGCACTGAAGCTTTCTTT. Translation gives CASIPSQRGLGTEAFF.

This chain joins TRBV5-4 and TRBJ1-3; TRBD1 might be the D (6 bases). Germline V gene lookup returns CDR1 SGHNT and CDR2 YYREEE (reference sequence). The germline V and J ends were trimmed by 4 bases and 3 bases, with 8 bases remaining between them. The CDR3 spans 13 residues. CDR3 DNA sequence: TGTGCCAGCAGCGCGGACAGTGGAAACACCATATATTTT. Protein sequence: CASSADSGNTIYF.

This clone has a single count. This chain joins TRBV27 and TRBJ2-3, with D hard to call. This CDR3 region has 14 residues. From germline, CDR1 is MNHEY and CDR2 SMNVEV (reference sequence). V lost 4 bases and J 2 bases, leaving 10 bases between the germline ends. The CDR3 nucleotides read TGTGCCAGCAGTTCGTGGCGGATCACAGATACGCAGTATTTT. Encoded protein: CASSSWRITDTQYF.